This TCR beta chain was obtained from a study of neurological immune-mediated disorders. This clonotype occurred many times. TCRdb passed the 5' RACE reads through MiXCR, listing each CDR3 protein once. In the table there are 50,000 to 55,000 distinct CDR3 sequences, 10% of which are singletons. Source material was 2 million unsorted PBMCs, stored at -80 °C in RNAlater. The receptor was derived from a man between 65 and 79 years old with HTLV-1-associated myelopathy (HAM/TSP). What was sequenced was PBMCs.

DNA of the CDR3: TGTGCCAGCAGCTTAGAAAACAGGGGGACTGAAGCTTTCTTT. Translated: CASSLENRGTEAFF. This sequence joins TRBV7-9 and TRBJ1-1, with TRBD1 matching over 8 bases. The ends lost 1 base at V and 5 bases at J; junction bases unmatched: 3. This CDR3 is 14 amino acids long. The germline CDR1 and CDR2 sequences are SEHNR and FQNEAQ (reference sequence).